Shown below are 9 T cell receptor beta chains from a single sample sequenced in a study of OX40 agonist ivuxolimab in advanced cancers. Here immunoSEQ multiplex PCR was the method, and the copy in TCRdb shows in-frame clones only, minus some. The profile covers some 97,000 clones, with roughly 90% appearing a single time and 0.5% to 0.65% taken by the ten largest. Sequencing used CD4+ or CD8+ T cells sorted from blood, obtained in a trial of the OX40 agonist ivuxolimab. Source of these receptors: an adult with an advanced solid tumor such as melanoma, head and neck, liver or kidney cancer.

This clone was seen a handful of times. The rearrangement uses TRBV4-2 and TRBJ2-5; D remains unclear. Germline CDR1 and CDR2: LGHNA and YNFKEQ. This CDR3 has 15 residues. Trimming removed 1 base from V and 2 bases from J, with 11 bases in between. CDR3 sequence (DNA): TGTGCCAGCAGCCAAGGGTCTACCCGACAAGAGACCCAGTACTTC. The encoded protein is CASSQGSTRQETQYF.

The V and J genes are TRBV28 and TRBJ1-2; no clear D gene. Germline CDR1 is MDHEN and CDR2 is SYDVKM. This CDR3 has 14 amino acids. Trimming pared 1 base from V and 2 bases from J, leaving 8 bases between. The CDR3 loop reads CASSLLAANYGYTF. The CDR3 DNA reads as TGTGCCAGCAGTTTATTGGCGGCGAACTATGGCTACACCTTC.

This clone was seen once. The gene calls are TRBV5-4 and TRBJ2-5; TRBD2 is a possible D gene (5 bases). V lost 0 bases and J 2 bases, leaving 11 bases between the germline ends. From germline, CDR1 is SGHNT and CDR2 YYREEE (reference sequence). There are 15 residues in the CDR3. CDR3 protein: CASSLAVTGQETQYF. CDR3 coding DNA: TGTGCCAGCAGCTTGGCAGTTACGGGGCAAGAGACCCAGTACTTC.

This clone showed up just a few times. This chain connects TRBV27 to TRBJ1-2; D might be TRBD1 (5 bases). Germline CDR1 MNHEY, CDR2 SMNVEV (reference sequence). The CDR3 contains 14 residues. Between the trimmed V and J ends, which lost 2 bases and 8 bases, there was a span of 15 bases. CDR3 in DNA: TGTGCCAGCAGTTTACAGGGTGGGTTTGGGGGCTACACCTTC. As protein: CASSLQGGFGGYTF.

The chain combines TRBV19 with TRBJ2-3; D remains ambiguous. Germline V lookup: CDR1 LNHDA, CDR2 SQIVND (reference sequence). V was cut by 7 bases and J by 3 bases, with 17 bases left in between. The CDR3 runs to 15 residues. CDR3: CASNPGSSYTDTQYF. In nucleotides, the CDR3 is TGTGCCAGTAACCCAGGCTCCTCATATACAGATACGCAGTATTTT.

The V gene is TRBV12-2, the J gene TRBJ2-2; the D call of TRBD2 is as the table states it, not checked on the DNA. TRBV12-2 counts as a pseudogene. The CDR3 spans 15 residues. The CDR3: CASRPTAGYTGELFF. For the CDR3, the DNA is TGTGCAAGTCGCCCCACTGCGGGGTACACCGGGGAGCTGTTTTTT.

This chain links TRBV9 with TRBJ2-3; D gene unclear. This CDR3 has 16 residues. V was trimmed by 0 bases and J by 0 bases, leaving 11 bases between them. Germline V gene sequence: CDR1 SGDLS, CDR2 YYNGEE. The CDR3 DNA is TGTGCCAGCAGCGTAGCGGCTCGGGCTAGCACAGATACGCAGTATTTT. Residues: CASSVAARASTDTQYF. Complete variable domain (other parts from reference TRBV9 and TRBJ2-3): DSGVTQTPKHLITATGQRVTLRCSPRSGDLSVYWYQQSLDQGLQFLIQYYNGEERAKGNILERFSAQQFPDLHSELNLSSLELGDSALYFCASSVAARASTDTQYFGPGTRLTVL.

Here the CDR3 reads CASSYGQGRYGYTF. CDR3 in DNA: TGTGCCAGCAGTTACGGTCAGGGAAGATATGGCTACACCTTC. The chain couples TRBV6-6 to TRBJ1-2; a possible D gene is TRBD1 (5 bases). CDR1 MNHNY and CDR2 SVGAGI come from the germline V gene (reference sequence). The CDR3 covers 14 residues. V shed 2 bases and J shed 5 bases, with 12 bases lying between them.

The rearrangement joins TRBV18 to TRBJ2-5; tentative D call: TRBD2 (5 bases). The CDR3 runs to 15 residues. CDR1 and CDR2 (germline): KGHSH, LQKENI. Trimming took 4 bases from V and 1 from J, leaving 13 bases between them. CDR3: CASSRPGTVQETQYF. CDR3 DNA: TGTGCCAGCTCACGACCGGGAACAGTCCAAGAGACCCAGTACTTC.